This TCR beta chain was sequenced in a study of shared clonotypes between healthy human individuals. Study-level findings and limits: The study drew on few donors, limiting represented genetic and exposure-history diversity. Clonotype sharing across a few donors was observed for about 4.8% of naive CD4 clonotypes.

Sequenced by immunoSEQ multiplex PCR; TCRdb stores in-frame clones only, minus some. The table shows some 900,000 clones, with about 80% occurring only once. Worth noting for this clone: Its target is unknown.

The TCR originated in a man aged 18 to 30 in good health. The sequenced material came from memory CD4+ T cells sorted from blood. Subset noted: CD45RA-negative fraction.

Written as DNA, the CDR3 is TGTGCCAGCAGCTTAGTGAGCGCTGGGGGGTTGTTTTTT. This translates into CASSLVSAGGLFF. The V and J genes are TRBV7-2 and TRBJ2-2; maybe TRBD2 (6 bases). The length of the CDR3 is 13 residues. CDR1 is SGHTA, CDR2 FQGNSA, per germline. Trimming shortened V by 1 base and J by 15 bases, and 15 bases separated the two germline ends. Drawing the rest from reference TRBV7-2 and TRBJ2-2, the complete variable domain is GAGVSQSPSNKVTEKGKDVELRCDPISGHTALYWYRQSLGQGLEFLIYFQGNSAPDKSGLPSDRFSAERTGGSVSTLTIQRTQQEDSAVYLCASSLVSAGGLFFGEGSRLTVL.